This TCR beta chain was obtained from a study of cytomegalovirus exposure and HLA in healthy donors. Study-wide findings and caveats: A later analysis revealed that TCR association rates differed between HLA loci, peaking at DRB1 and bottoming out at HLA-C. Diagnosis of cytomegalovirus status made by the classifier reportedly showed high specificity and sensitivity. Earlier analysis found most TCR beta V segments productive about 87% or about 30% of the time.

The PCR had 60 Vbeta and 13 Jbeta primers. Clones were read by immunoSEQ multiplex PCR, and TCRdb kept only the in-frame ones, dropping some. The table has 100,000 or so clones, around three quarters seen once. Concerning this clone: Its antigen is unidentified.

Germline V gene data show CDR1 as SGHAT and CDR2 as FQNNGV. V shed 0 bases and J shed 0 bases, with 9 bases lying between them. The CDR3 runs to 15 residues. V and J are TRBV11-2 and TRBJ2-7; TRBD1 is a possible D gene (5 bases). The clonotype was recovered from a man in his forties or fifties in good health and CMV-seropositive. Sequenced input: PBMCs. CDR3 amino acids: CASSLDMGLSYEQYF. CDR3 DNA sequence: TGTGCCAGCAGCTTAGATATGGGGCTCTCCTACGAGCAGTACTTC.